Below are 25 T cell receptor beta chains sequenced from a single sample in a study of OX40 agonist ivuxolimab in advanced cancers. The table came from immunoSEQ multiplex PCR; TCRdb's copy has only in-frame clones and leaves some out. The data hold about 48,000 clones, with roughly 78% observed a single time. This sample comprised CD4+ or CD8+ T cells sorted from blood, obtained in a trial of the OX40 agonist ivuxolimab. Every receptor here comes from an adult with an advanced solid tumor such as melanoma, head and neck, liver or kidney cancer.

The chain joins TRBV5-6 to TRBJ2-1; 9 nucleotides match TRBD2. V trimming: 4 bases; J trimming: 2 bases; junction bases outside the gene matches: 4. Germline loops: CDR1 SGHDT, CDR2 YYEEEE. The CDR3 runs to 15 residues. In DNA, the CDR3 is TGTGCCAGCAGCGAGGGACTAGCCCCCTACAATGAGCAGTTCTTC. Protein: CASSEGLAPYNEQFF.

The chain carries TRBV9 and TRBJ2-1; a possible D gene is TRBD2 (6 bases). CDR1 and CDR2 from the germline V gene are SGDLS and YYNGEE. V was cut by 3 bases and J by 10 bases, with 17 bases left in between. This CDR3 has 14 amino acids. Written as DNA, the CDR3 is TGTGCCAGCAGCGGACAGAGCGGGCTTGGGGAGCAGTTCTTC. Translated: CASSGQSGLGEQFF.

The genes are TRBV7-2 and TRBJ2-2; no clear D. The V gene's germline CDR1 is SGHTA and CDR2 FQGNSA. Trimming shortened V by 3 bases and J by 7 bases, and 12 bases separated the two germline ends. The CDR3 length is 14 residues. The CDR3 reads CASSLVANYGELFF. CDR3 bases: TGTGCCAGCAGCTTGGTGGCCAATTACGGGGAGCTGTTTTTT. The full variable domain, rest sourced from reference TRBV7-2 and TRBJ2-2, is GAGVSQSPSNKVTEKGKDVELRCDPISGHTALYWYRQSLGQGLEFLIYFQGNSAPDKSGLPSDRFSAERTGGSVSTLTIQRTQQEDSAVYLCASSLVANYGELFFGEGSRLTVL.

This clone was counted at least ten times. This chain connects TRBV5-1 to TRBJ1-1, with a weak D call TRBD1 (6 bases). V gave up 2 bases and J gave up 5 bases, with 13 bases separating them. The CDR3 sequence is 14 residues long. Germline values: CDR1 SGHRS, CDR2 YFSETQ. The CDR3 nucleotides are TGCGCCAGCAGCTTCTCGACAGGTTTGACTGAAGCTTTCTTT. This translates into CASSFSTGLTEAFF.

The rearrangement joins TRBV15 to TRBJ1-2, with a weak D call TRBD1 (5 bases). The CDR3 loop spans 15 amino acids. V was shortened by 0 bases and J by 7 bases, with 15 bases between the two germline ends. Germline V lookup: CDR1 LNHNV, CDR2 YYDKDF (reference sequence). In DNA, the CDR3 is TGTGCCACCAGCAGAGATGTGGGGGATTCGGGTGGCTACACCTTC. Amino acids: CATSRDVGDSGGYTF.

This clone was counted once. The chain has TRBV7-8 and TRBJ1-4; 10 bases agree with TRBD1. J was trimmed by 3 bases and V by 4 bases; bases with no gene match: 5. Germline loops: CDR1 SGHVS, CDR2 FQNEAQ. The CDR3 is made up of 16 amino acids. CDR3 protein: CASSSWDRGANEKLFF. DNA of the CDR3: TGTGCCAGCAGCTCATGGGACAGGGGAGCTAATGAAAAACTGTTTTTT.

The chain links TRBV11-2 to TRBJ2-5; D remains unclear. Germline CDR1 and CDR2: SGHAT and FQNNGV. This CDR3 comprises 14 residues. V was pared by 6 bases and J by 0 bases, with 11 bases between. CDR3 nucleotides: TGTGCCAGCAGTCTCGCTGGGTACCAAGAGACCCAGTACTTC. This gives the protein CASSLAGYQETQYF. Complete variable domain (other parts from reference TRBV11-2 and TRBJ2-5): EAGVAQSPRYKIIEKRQSVAFWCNPISGHATLYWYQQILGQGPKLLIQFQNNGVVDDSQLPKDRFSAERLKGVDSTLKIQPAKLEDSAVYLCASSLAGYQETQYFGPGTRLLVL.

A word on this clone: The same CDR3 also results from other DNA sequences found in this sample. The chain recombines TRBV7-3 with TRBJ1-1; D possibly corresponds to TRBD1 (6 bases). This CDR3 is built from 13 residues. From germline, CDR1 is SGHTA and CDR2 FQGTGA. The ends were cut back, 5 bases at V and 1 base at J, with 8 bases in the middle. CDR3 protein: CASSQGKNTEAFF. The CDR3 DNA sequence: TGTGCCAGCAGCCAGGGGAAGAACACTGAAGCTTTCTTT.

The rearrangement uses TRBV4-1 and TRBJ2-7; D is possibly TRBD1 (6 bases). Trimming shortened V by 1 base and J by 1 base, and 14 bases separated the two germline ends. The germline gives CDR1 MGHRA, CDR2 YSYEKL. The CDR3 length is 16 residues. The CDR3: CASSQGVPGVSYEQYF. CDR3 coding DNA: TGCGCCAGCAGCCAAGGGGTCCCAGGGGTTTCCTACGAGCAGTACTTC.

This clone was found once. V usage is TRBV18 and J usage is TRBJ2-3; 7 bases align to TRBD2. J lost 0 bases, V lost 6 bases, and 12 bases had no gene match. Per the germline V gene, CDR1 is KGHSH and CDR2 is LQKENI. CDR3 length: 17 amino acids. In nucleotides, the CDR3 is TGTGCCAGCTCCCAGATCCAGCGGGACTCTAGCACAGATACGCAGTATTTT. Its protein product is CASSQIQRDSSTDTQYF.

This CDR3 reads CASSLDVSREAFF. DNA for the CDR3: TGTGCCAGCAGCTTAGACGTTTCCCGCGAAGCTTTCTTT. J is TRBJ1-1 and V is TRBV7-2; no firm D call. The germline V gene encodes CDR1 SGHTA and CDR2 FQGNSA. V lost 1 base, J lost 8 bases, and 11 bases lay in between. This CDR3 comprises 13 residues.

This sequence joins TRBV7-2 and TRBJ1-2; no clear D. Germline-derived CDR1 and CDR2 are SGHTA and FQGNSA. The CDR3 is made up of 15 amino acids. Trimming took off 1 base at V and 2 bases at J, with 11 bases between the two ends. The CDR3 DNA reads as TGTGCCAGCAGCTTAGACGGGATGCAAAACTATGGCTACACCTTC. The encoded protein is CASSLDGMQNYGYTF.

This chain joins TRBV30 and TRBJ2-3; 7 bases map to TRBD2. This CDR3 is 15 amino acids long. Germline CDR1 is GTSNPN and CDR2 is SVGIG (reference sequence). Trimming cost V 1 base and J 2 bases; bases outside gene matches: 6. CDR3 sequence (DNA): TGTGCCTGGAGTGCGGGGGGATCTTTCACAGATACGCAGTATTTT. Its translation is CAWSAGGSFTDTQYF. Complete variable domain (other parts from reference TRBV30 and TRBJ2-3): SQTIHQWPATLVQPVGSPLSLECTVEGTSNPNLYWYRQAAGRGLQLLFYSVGIGQISSEVPQNLSASRPQDRQFILSSKKLLLSDSGFYLCAWSAGGSFTDTQYFGPGTRLTVL.

The CDR3 sequence is CASSQTGGGLYEQYF. The DNA for the CDR3 is TGTGCCAGCAGTCAGACAGGTGGGGGACTCTACGAGCAGTACTTC. The rearrangement uses TRBV28 and TRBJ2-7; D tentatively fits TRBD1 or TRBD2 (6 bases each). Trimming stripped 5 bases from V and 3 bases from J, with 17 bases between. Germline CDR1 reads MDHEN; CDR2 reads SYDVKM. This CDR3 region has 15 residues.

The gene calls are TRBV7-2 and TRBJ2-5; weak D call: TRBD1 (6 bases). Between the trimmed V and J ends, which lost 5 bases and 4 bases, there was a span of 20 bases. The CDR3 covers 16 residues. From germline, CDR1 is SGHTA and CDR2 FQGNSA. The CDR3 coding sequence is TGTGCCAGCAGCCCATCAAAAGGGGGTCACGGAGAGACCCAGTACTTC. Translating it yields CASSPSKGGHGETQYF.

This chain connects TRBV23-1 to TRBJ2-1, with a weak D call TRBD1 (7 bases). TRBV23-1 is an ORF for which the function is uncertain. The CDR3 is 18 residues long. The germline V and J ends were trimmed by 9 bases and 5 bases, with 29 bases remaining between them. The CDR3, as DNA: TGCGCCAGAGGCGGTCAAGAGGCGGGGACAGTTCTGAACAATGAGCAGTTCTTC. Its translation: CARGGQEAGTVLNNEQFF.

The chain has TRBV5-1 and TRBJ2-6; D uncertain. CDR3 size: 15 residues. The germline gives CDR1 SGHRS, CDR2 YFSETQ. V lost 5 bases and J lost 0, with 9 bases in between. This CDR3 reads CASSPGSSGANVLTF. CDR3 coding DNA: TGCGCCAGCAGTCCTGGTAGCTCTGGGGCCAACGTCCTGACTTTC.

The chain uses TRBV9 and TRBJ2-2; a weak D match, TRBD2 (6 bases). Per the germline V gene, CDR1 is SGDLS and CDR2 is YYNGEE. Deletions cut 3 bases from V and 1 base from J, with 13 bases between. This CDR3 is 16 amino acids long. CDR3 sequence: CASSAAGRMNTGELFF. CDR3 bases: TGTGCCAGCAGCGCCGCCGGGAGAATGAACACCGGGGAGCTGTTTTTT. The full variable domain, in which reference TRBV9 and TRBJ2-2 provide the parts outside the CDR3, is DSGVTQTPKHLITATGQRVTLRCSPRSGDLSVYWYQQSLDQGLQFLIQYYNGEERAKGNILERFSAQQFPDLHSELNLSSLELGDSALYFCASSAAGRMNTGELFFGEGSRLTVL.

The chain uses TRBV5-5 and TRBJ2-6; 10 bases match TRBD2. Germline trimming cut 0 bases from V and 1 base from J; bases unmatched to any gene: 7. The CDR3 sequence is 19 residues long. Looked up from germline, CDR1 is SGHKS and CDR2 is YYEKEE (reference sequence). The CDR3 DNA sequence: TGTGCCAGCAGCTTGGTAGGGACTAGCGTCCGTTCTGGGGCCAACGTCCTGACTTTC. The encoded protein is CASSLVGTSVRSGANVLTF. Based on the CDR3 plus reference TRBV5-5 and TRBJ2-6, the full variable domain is DAGVTQSPTHLIKTRGQQVTLRCSPISGHKSVSWYQQVLGQGPQFIFQYYEKEERGRGNFPDRFSARQFPNYSSELNVNALLLGDSALYLCASSLVGTSVRSGANVLTFGAGSRLTVL.

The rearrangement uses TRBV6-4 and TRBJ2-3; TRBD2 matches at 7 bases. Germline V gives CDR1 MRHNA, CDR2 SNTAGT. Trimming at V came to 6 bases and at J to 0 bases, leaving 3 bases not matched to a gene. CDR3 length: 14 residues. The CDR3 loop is CASRSSGSTDTQYF. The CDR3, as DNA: TGTGCCAGCAGGAGTAGCGGGAGCACAGATACGCAGTATTTT.

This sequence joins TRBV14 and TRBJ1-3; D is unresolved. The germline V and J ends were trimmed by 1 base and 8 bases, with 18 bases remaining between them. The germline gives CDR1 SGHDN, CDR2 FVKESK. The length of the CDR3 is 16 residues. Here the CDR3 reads CASSQGLTPSSHTIYF. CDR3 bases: TGTGCCAGCAGCCAAGGCCTAACCCCAAGTTCCCACACCATATATTTT. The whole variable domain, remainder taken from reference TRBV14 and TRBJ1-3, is EAGVTQFPSHSVIEKGQTVTLRCDPISGHDNLYWYRRVMGKEIKFLLHFVKESKQDESGMPNNRFLAERTGGTYSTLKVQPAELEDSGVYFCASSQGLTPSSHTIYFGEGSWLTVV.

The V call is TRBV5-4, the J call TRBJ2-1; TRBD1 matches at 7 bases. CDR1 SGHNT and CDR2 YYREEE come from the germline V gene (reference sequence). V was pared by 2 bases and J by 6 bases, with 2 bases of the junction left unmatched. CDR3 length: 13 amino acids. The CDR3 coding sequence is TGTGCCAGCAGCTTCCGGGACAGCAATGAGCAGTTCTTC. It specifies CASSFRDSNEQFF.

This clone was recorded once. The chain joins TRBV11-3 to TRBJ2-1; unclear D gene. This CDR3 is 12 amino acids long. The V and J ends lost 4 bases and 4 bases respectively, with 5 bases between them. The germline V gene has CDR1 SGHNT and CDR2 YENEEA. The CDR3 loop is CASSSDYNEQFF. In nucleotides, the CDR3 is TGTGCCAGCAGCTCGGATTACAATGAGCAGTTCTTC.

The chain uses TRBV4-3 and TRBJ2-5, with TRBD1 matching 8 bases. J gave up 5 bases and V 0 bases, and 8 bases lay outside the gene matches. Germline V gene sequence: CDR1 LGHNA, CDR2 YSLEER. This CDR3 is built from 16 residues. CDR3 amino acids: CASSQEGGQGWETQYF. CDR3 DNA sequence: TGCGCCAGCAGCCAAGAAGGAGGACAGGGCTGGGAGACCCAGTACTTC.

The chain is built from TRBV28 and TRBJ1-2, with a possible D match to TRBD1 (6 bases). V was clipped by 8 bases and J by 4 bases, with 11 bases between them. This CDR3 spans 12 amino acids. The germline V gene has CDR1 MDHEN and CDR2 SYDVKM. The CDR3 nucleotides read TGTGCCAGCGGGACAAGCTTCTATGGCTACACCTTC. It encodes CASGTSFYGYTF.